A selection of T cell receptor beta chains follows, all from one sample in a study of cytomegalovirus exposure and HLA in healthy donors. Sequencing used immunoSEQ multiplex PCR; TCRdb keeps in-frame clones, though not all of them. The sample yields tens of thousands of clones, approximately 75% seen once. Sequencing was carried out using PBMCs. Receptors were obtained from a woman aged 40-49 years in good health and CMV-seronegative. Both conserved end residues are part of each CDR3. Where a row states a size, it is once, few, many or the class of an expanded clone; other rows omit it.

>.|TRBV11-3|TRBJ1-1
CASSPTPFAEAFF
>.|TRBV5-1|TRBJ1-4
CASSEGTGRNEKLFF
>.|TRBV18|TRBJ1-2
CASSSAAVEHTF
>.|TRBV4-1|TRBJ1-1
CASSTNRLTEAFF
>.|TRBV6-5|TRBJ1-5
CASRAGEPSQPQHF
>.|TRBV4-1|TRBJ2-3
CASSPLAIKSDTQYF
>once|TRBV4-3|TRBJ2-7
CASSQGAGGGFYEQYF
>.|TRBV9|TRBJ2-7
CASSDPLAGNRHEQYF
>.|TRBV5-4|TRBJ1-2
CASSLAGGNFYGYTF
>.|TRBV30|TRBJ1-4
CALDRVGGKTNEKLFF
>.|TRBV2|TRBJ1-1
CASEWNRLAGTEAFF
>.|TRBV7-6|TRBJ2-5
CASSWGLAGAQETQYF
>few|TRBV5-6|TRBJ1-5
CASSLSRGNQPQHF
>.|TRBV30|TRBJ1-1
CAWSRGQGRTEAFF
>.|TRBV6-5|TRBJ2-7
CASSSGLAGYEQYF
>.|TRBV7-2|TRBJ2-7
CASSPVTSYEQYF
>.|TRBV10-3|TRBJ1-5
CAISVRAGNDQPQHF
>.|TRBV5-1|TRBJ1-1
CASSLVGTGDTEAFF
>.|TRBV7-2|TRBJ2-3
CASSFSGGGADTQYF
>.|TRBV6-1|TRBJ1-6
CASSESRQGNYNSPLHF
>.|TRBV5-1|TRBJ1-1
CASSLGDRFMNTEAFF
>few|TRBV5-1|TRBJ1-1
CASSPIGGNTEAFF
>.|TRBV19|TRBJ1-4
CASSIGQGAREKLFF
>.|TRBV4-2|TRBJ2-5
CASSQVWEGEGSWETQYF
>.|TRBV2|TRBJ1-6
CASSEAGLTGEPLHF
>.|TRBV19|TRBJ1-1
CASSPDKGAIEAFF
>.|TRBV18|TRBJ2-7
CASSLGTDYEQYF
>.|TRBV30|TRBJ2-7
CAWSLLVEQYF
>.|TRBV19|TRBJ2-5
CASSISGGQETQYF
>.|TRBV9|TRBJ2-7
CASSPQGHSYEQYF
>.|TRBV9|TRBJ2-1
CASSVGTRGYNEQFF
>.|TRBV10-1|TRBJ2-4
CASSGVGTEENIQYF
>.|TRBV25-1|TRBJ2-2
CASSEAASLSTGELFF
>.|TRBV29-1|TRBJ2-6
CSARFSGANVLTF
>.|TRBV6-5|TRBJ1-5
CASSRDRDQPQHF
>.|TRBV5-6|TRBJ2-7
CASSYRTSGGNEQYF
>.|TRBV18|TRBJ2-7
CASSPKETGKGEQYF
>few|TRBV7-9|TRBJ2-2
CASSLGTGVNTGELFF
>few|TRBV4-2|TRBJ1-1
CASSQKPQGLVTEAFF
>.|TRBV6-6|TRBJ1-2
CASSRDRGWGYTF
>.|TRBV19|TRBJ2-4
CASNPGLARGLAKNIQYF
>.|TRBV18|TRBJ1-1
CASSPPTGLTEAFF
>.|TRBV5-1|TRBJ2-7
CASTIGGGNEQYF
>.|TRBV27|TRBJ2-3
CASRERYVTSLGTDTQYF
>.|TRBV15|TRBJ1-5
CATSRANQPQHF
>.|TRBV4-3|TRBJ1-4
CASSQNPGQGNEKLFF